The TCR beta chain under discussion was sequenced for a study of cytomegalovirus exposure and HLA in healthy donors. The overall study: Assignment to the Caucasian-associated ancestry cluster applied to around 82% of the approximately 380 genotyped donors.

13 Jbeta primers and 60 Vbeta primers were used for the PCR. Method: immunoSEQ multiplex PCR; TCRdb's copy keeps in-frame clones and lacks some. Among approximately 200,000 clones listed, roughly 79% were seen once. Note on this clone: Its specificity is not known.

Study-level results: Rare TCR sequences dominated, though some public TCRs recurred in many donors. Associated with cytomegalovirus, according to the listing, were some 150 TCR beta chains. As a later analysis showed, a missense DCLRE1C variant was linked to trimming of TCR beta V- and J-genes.

Trimming took 4 bases from V and 4 from J, leaving 12 bases between them. CDR3 length equals 14 residues. The receptor's source is a woman aged 18 to 35 in good health and CMV-seronegative. The chain combines TRBV5-7 with TRBJ1-3; D uncertain. Being an ORF, TRBV5-7 has a function that is uncertain. Sequenced material: PBMCs. CDR3 residues: CASSLGGIGNTIYF. In DNA, the CDR3 is TGTGCCAGCAGCCTCGGAGGGATCGGAAACACCATATATTTT.